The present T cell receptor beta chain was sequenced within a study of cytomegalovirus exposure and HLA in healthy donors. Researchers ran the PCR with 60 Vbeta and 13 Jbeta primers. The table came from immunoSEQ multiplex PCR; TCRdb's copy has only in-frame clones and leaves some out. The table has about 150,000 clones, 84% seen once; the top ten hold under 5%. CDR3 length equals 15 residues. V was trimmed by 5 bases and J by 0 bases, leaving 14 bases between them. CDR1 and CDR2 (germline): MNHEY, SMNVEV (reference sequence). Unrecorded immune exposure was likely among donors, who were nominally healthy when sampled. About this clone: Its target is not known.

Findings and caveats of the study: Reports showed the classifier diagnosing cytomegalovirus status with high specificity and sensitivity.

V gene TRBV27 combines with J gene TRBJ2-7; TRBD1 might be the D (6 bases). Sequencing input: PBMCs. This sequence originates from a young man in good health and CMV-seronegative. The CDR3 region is CASSRRTEPSYEQYF. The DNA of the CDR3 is TGTGCCAGCAGTAGACGGACAGAACCCTCCTACGAGCAGTACTTC.